This T cell receptor beta chain was sequenced in a study of T cell responses to AZD1222 COVID-19 vaccine. Study-level information: Pooled in the analysis were second doses at about 4 or about 12 weeks.

Study-wide points: Repertoires were sampled only after the peak T cell response.

The method was immunoSEQ multiplex PCR; TCRdb's version includes in-frame clones alone and lacks a portion of them. The sample carries around 99,000 clones, about 90% recorded once. CDR1 and CDR2 from the germline V gene are LGHNA and YSLEER. V was clipped by 0 bases and J by 0 bases, with 26 bases between them. The CDR3 runs to 22 residues. Only one count was recorded for this clone. Its antigen is as yet unknown. Sequenced material: peripheral blood, taken on day 0 of AZD1222 vaccination. This chain uses TRBV4-3 with TRBJ1-4; the D gene is possibly TRBD1 (6 bases). This TCR was recovered from an adult in good health. The CDR3 is CASSQDRGGKHITQATNEKLFF. The DNA for the CDR3 is TGCGCCAGCAGCCAAGATAGGGGGGGTAAGCACATTACCCAGGCAACTAATGAAAAACTGTTTTTT.